This T cell receptor beta chain emerged from a study of shared clonotypes between healthy human individuals. Study-level information: The cohort comprised a couple of women and a few men. Their ages spanned 18 to 49 years. Study conclusions and caveats: Blood was the sole source, and tissue repertoires probably differ. The expectation was that sequencing depth would affect clonotype sharing among donors.

Produced via immunoSEQ multiplex PCR; TCRdb's table is partial and in-frame only. The sample lists 2 million to 2.5 million clones, roughly 90% occurring once. The germline V gene has CDR1 SEHNR and CDR2 FQNEAQ (reference sequence). The CDR3 totals 12 residues. With respect to this clone: What it binds is not known. At one boundary the junction diverges from the germline segment, which might be a read error. This same CDR3 is encoded by further DNA sequences in the sample.

The sequenced sample was naive CD4+ T cells from PBMCs. Described subset: CD45RA+ positively selected. This receptor was taken from a man younger than 30 in good health. Some clones in this sample may be carry-over from other donors' samples. The J gene is TRBJ2-3, the V gene TRBV7-9; D call uncertain. The DNA of the CDR3 is TGTGCCAGCACCTTAGACACAGATACGCAGTATTTT. Protein: CASTLDTDTQYF.